The subject of this entry is one T cell receptor (beta chain). This entry is derived from a study of blood T cell repertoires in COVID-19. Study overall: Specimens from acute and convalescent COVID-19 originated in the United States, Italy and Spain. PBMCs, B-cell-depleted T cells, or T cells were the source of the cDNA or gDNA that made up the material.

Germline CDR1 is MNHEY and CDR2 is SMNVEV (reference sequence). CDR3 size: 13 residues. Deletions cut 1 base from V and 1 base from J, with 4 bases between. Under the authors' procedure: Reference gene primer amplification gave estimated nucleated cell counts. The method was immunoSEQ multiplex PCR; TCRdb's version includes in-frame clones alone and lacks a portion of them. The DNA gave D and trimming, while V, J and clone size come from that table. The sample contains some 12,000 clones, 82% of which appear only once. Sequencing used peripheral blood. This TCR came from a woman in her sixties or seventies with acute or convalescent COVID-19. V usage is TRBV27 and J usage is TRBJ1-1, with D uncertain. The CDR3 is CASSLWRNTEAFF. The CDR3, as DNA: TGTGCCAGCAGTTTATGGAGGAACACTGAAGCTTTCTTT.